These T cell receptor beta chains were read from a single sample in a study of Ad26.COV2.S vaccination and SARS-CoV-2 variants. Clones were sequenced by immunoSEQ multiplex PCR, and TCRdb holds only the in-frame ones, with some missing. The sample includes 350,000 to 500,000 clones, nearly 90% of them seen just once. The specimen was peripheral blood, collected in a trial of Ad26.COV2.S vaccine versus placebo. The receptor source for this set is a person aged 18 to 59 who received the Ad26.COV2.S COVID-19 vaccine or a placebo. Each CDR3 is given with its conserved first and last residue. A D gene is named only where the DNA matches it firmly. For some rows the clone size is stated as once, few or many, or as a class when expanded; others skip it.

V gene: TRBV12-2
J gene: TRBJ2-2
clone size: .
D gene: .
CDR3 DNA: TGTGCAAGTCGCTTAGCGGGGGGTGGCGGGCTGGACACCGGGGAGCTGTTTTTT
CDR3 protein: CASRLAGGGGLDTGELFF

V gene: TRBV6-5
J gene: TRBJ1-2
clone size: once
D gene: TRBD1
CDR3 DNA: TGTGCCAGCAACCCAGGGGGGGTAAACTATGGCTACACCTTC
CDR3 protein: CASNPGGVNYGYTF

V gene: TRBV19
J gene: TRBJ2-7
clone size: .
D gene: TRBD2
CDR3 DNA: TGTGCCAGTAGTACTAGCGGGGGATTGGGGGAGCAGTACTTC
CDR3 protein: CASSTSGGLGEQYF

V gene: TRBV7-9
J gene: TRBJ1-2
clone size: .
D gene: .
CDR3 DNA: TGTGCCAGCAGCTTGGGGTATTCTAACTATGGCTACACCTTC
CDR3 protein: CASSLGYSNYGYTF

V gene: TRBV7-3
J gene: TRBJ2-1
clone size: few
D gene: TRBD2
CDR3 DNA: TGTGCCAGCAGCTTAACTAGCGGGGTCTACAATGAGCAGTTCTTC
CDR3 protein: CASSLTSGVYNEQFF

V gene: TRBV7-3
J gene: TRBJ2-2
clone size: .
D gene: .
CDR3 DNA: TGTGCCAGCAGCTTACTCGGTGAGAGCACCGGGGAGCTGTTTTTT
CDR3 protein: CASSLLGESTGELFF

V gene: TRBV15
J gene: TRBJ2-5
clone size: .
D gene: .
CDR3 DNA: TGTGCCACCAGCGTGGGGCTCGATCCTCGACAGACCCAGTACTTC
CDR3 protein: CATSVGLDPRQTQYF

V gene: TRBV12-3/TRBV12-4
J gene: TRBJ2-5
clone size: .
D gene: .
CDR3 DNA: TGTGCCAGCACCCTATATCGGAGGGAGACCCAGTACTTC
CDR3 protein: CASTLYRRETQYF

V gene: TRBV29-1
J gene: TRBJ2-1
clone size: .
D gene: .
CDR3 DNA: TGCAGCGTTGACCCCACCGGATGGGCCTACAATGAGCAGTTCTTC
CDR3 protein: CSVDPTGWAYNEQFF

V gene: TRBV18
J gene: TRBJ1-2
clone size: .
D gene: TRBD1
CDR3 DNA: TGTGCCAGCTCACAAAGCCGGGACAGCCACTATGGCTACACCTTC
CDR3 protein: CASSQSRDSHYGYTF

V gene: TRBV21-1
J gene: TRBJ2-3
clone size: .
D gene: .
CDR3 DNA: TGTGCCAGCAGCGGTCTCTTTGGGGAAAGCACAGATACGCAGTATTTT
CDR3 protein: CASSGLFGESTDTQYF

V gene: TRBV6-5
J gene: TRBJ2-5
clone size: .
D gene: TRBD2
CDR3 DNA: TGTGCCAGCAGGGGACTAGCGGGGGTAGAGACCCAGTACTTC
CDR3 protein: CASRGLAGVETQYF

V gene: TRBV18
J gene: TRBJ1-1
clone size: .
D gene: TRBD1
CDR3 DNA: TGTGCCAGCTCACCGCAGGGCGACAGGGGGCTCTCTGAAGCTTTCTTT
CDR3 protein: CASSPQGDRGLSEAFF

V gene: TRBV7-9
J gene: TRBJ2-7
clone size: .
D gene: .
CDR3 DNA: TGTGCCAGCAGCGGCGAGAACAGTATATCCTACGAGCAGTACTTC
CDR3 protein: CASSGENSISYEQYF

V gene: TRBV10-3
J gene: TRBJ2-1
clone size: .
D gene: TRBD2
CDR3 DNA: TGTGCCATCAGACAAACTAGCGAGGCCTACAATGAGCAGTTCTTC
CDR3 protein: CAIRQTSEAYNEQFF

V gene: TRBV5-1
J gene: TRBJ2-3
clone size: .
D gene: TRBD2
CDR3 DNA: TGCGCCAGCAGCTCCCACCCTCGACTAGCGGAAATCACAGATACGCAGTATTTT
CDR3 protein: CASSSHPRLAEITDTQYF

V gene: TRBV27
J gene: TRBJ1-2
clone size: .
D gene: .
CDR3 DNA: TGTGCCAGCAGGCCTACATTGGAGGATGGCTACACCTTC
CDR3 protein: CASRPTLEDGYTF

V gene: TRBV18
J gene: TRBJ1-2
clone size: .
D gene: .
CDR3 DNA: TGTGCCAGCTCACCGGCGGTAGCTAACTATGGCTACACCTTC
CDR3 protein: CASSPAVANYGYTF

V gene: TRBV5-1
J gene: TRBJ1-4
clone size: .
D gene: TRBD1
CDR3 DNA: TGCGCCAGCAGCCCCGGGACAGCGGATGAAAAACTGTTTTTT
CDR3 protein: CASSPGTADEKLFF

V gene: TRBV6-5
J gene: TRBJ1-2
clone size: .
D gene: TRBD1
CDR3 DNA: TGTGCCAGCACCCTATCGGGACAGGGTGGCTATGGCTACACCTTC
CDR3 protein: CASTLSGQGGYGYTF

V gene: TRBV6-2/TRBV6-3
J gene: TRBJ2-1
clone size: .
D gene: .
CDR3 DNA: TGTGCCAGCAGTCGCCCAGGTCGTGACCCGTTGGAGCAGTTCTTC
CDR3 protein: CASSRPGRDPLEQFF

V gene: TRBV10-3
J gene: TRBJ2-5
clone size: .
D gene: .
CDR3 DNA: TGTGCCATCAGTTCCGGGAGTGAGACCCAGTACTTC
CDR3 protein: CAISSGSETQYF

V gene: TRBV2
J gene: TRBJ2-1
clone size: .
D gene: TRBD1
CDR3 DNA: TGTGCCAGCAGTGAAGGGTGGACAGGGAAGAGGAGGGGCAATGAGCAGTTCTTC
CDR3 protein: CASSEGWTGKRRGNEQFF

V gene: TRBV4-3
J gene: TRBJ1-6
clone size: .
D gene: .
CDR3 DNA: TGCGCCAGCAGCATCGACAGCCTAGGTTCACCCCTCCACTTT
CDR3 protein: CASSIDSLGSPLHF

V gene: TRBV5-6
J gene: TRBJ1-5
clone size: .
D gene: .
CDR3 DNA: TGTGCCAGCAGCTTGGGGGCTGGGGGGAGACAGCCCCAGCATTTT
CDR3 protein: CASSLGAGGRQPQHF

V gene: TRBV5-1
J gene: TRBJ2-1
clone size: .
D gene: .
CDR3 DNA: TGCGCCAGCAGCTTAGTAGAACCGAGCTCCTACAATGAGCAGTTCTTC
CDR3 protein: CASSLVEPSSYNEQFF

V gene: TRBV10-3
J gene: TRBJ2-3
clone size: .
D gene: TRBD2
CDR3 DNA: TGTGCCATCAGTCCCGGACTAGCGGGAGCAGATACGCAGTATTTT
CDR3 protein: CAISPGLAGADTQYF

V gene: TRBV30
J gene: TRBJ2-3
clone size: .
D gene: .
CDR3 DNA: TGTGCCTGGAGCCGAGGCACAGAATCGTCTCAGTATTTT
CDR3 protein: CAWSRGTESSQYF

V gene: TRBV30
J gene: TRBJ2-3
clone size: .
D gene: TRBD1
CDR3 DNA: TGTGCCTGGAGTTTTAACGGACAGGATAGGACAGATACGCAGTATTTT
CDR3 protein: CAWSFNGQDRTDTQYF

V gene: TRBV24-1
J gene: TRBJ2-3
clone size: few
D gene: TRBD2
CDR3 DNA: TGTGCCACCAGTGATCGGGGGGAGGCAGATACGCAGTATTTT
CDR3 protein: CATSDRGEADTQYF

V gene: TRBV5-8
J gene: TRBJ1-1
clone size: .
D gene: .
CDR3 DNA: TGTGCCAGCAGCTTGGACGCCACAATTATGAACACTGAAGCTTTCTTT
CDR3 protein: CASSLDATIMNTEAFF

V gene: TRBV29-1
J gene: TRBJ2-6
clone size: .
D gene: .
CDR3 DNA: TGCAGCGTGGAGGCGGGCCTCGCTGGGGCCAACGTCCTGACTTTC
CDR3 protein: CSVEAGLAGANVLTF

V gene: TRBV28
J gene: TRBJ2-2
clone size: .
D gene: .
CDR3 DNA: TGTGCCAGCACCCTTCAGGGACGCGGGGAGCTGTTTTTT
CDR3 protein: CASTLQGRGELFF

V gene: TRBV13
J gene: TRBJ2-1
clone size: .
D gene: TRBD2
CDR3 DNA: TGTGCCAGCAGCTTGGGATCGGGGGGAGATGAGCAGTTCTTC
CDR3 protein: CASSLGSGGDEQFF

V gene: TRBV24-1
J gene: TRBJ2-5
clone size: .
D gene: .
CDR3 DNA: TGTGCCACCAGTGACTCGCCGGGCGAGACCCAGTACTTC
CDR3 protein: CATSDSPGETQYF

V gene: TRBV28
J gene: TRBJ2-1
clone size: .
D gene: .
CDR3 DNA: TGTGCCAGCAGTCAGTTTCGGTCCCTCAACAATGAGCAGTTCTTC
CDR3 protein: CASSQFRSLNNEQFF

V gene: TRBV2
J gene: TRBJ1-3
clone size: few
D gene: .
CDR3 DNA: TGTGCCAGCAGTGAAGGGACGCCTGGAAACACCATATATTTT
CDR3 protein: CASSEGTPGNTIYF

V gene: TRBV18
J gene: TRBJ2-1
clone size: .
D gene: TRBD2
CDR3 DNA: TGTGCCAGCTCCCCCGGACTAGCAACCTACAATGAGCAGTTCTTC
CDR3 protein: CASSPGLATYNEQFF

V gene: TRBV7-8
J gene: TRBJ2-2
clone size: .
D gene: .
CDR3 DNA: TGTGCCAGCAGCACCCGACGGAACTTCGGGGAGCTGTTTTTT
CDR3 protein: CASSTRRNFGELFF

V gene: TRBV14
J gene: TRBJ2-2
clone size: .
D gene: .
CDR3 DNA: TGTGCCAGCAGCCAAGACCTCGTGACCTTTAACACCGGGGAGCTGTTTTTT
CDR3 protein: CASSQDLVTFNTGELFF

V gene: TRBV5-1
J gene: TRBJ2-2
clone size: .
D gene: TRBD2
CDR3 DNA: TGCGCCAGCAGCCCGCTAGCGGGAGTTGACACCGGGGAGCTGTTTTTT
CDR3 protein: CASSPLAGVDTGELFF

V gene: TRBV5-5
J gene: TRBJ2-5
clone size: .
D gene: TRBD2
CDR3 DNA: TGTGCCAGCAGCTCGACCGGGACTAGCGTTGAGACCCAGTACTTC
CDR3 protein: CASSSTGTSVETQYF

V gene: TRBV5-6
J gene: TRBJ1-2
clone size: once
D gene: .
CDR3 DNA: TGTGCCAGCAGCTTGGGGCCCAGGGTCGATGGCTACACCTTC
CDR3 protein: CASSLGPRVDGYTF

V gene: TRBV6-5
J gene: TRBJ2-1
clone size: .
D gene: .
CDR3 DNA: TGTGCCAGCAGTTACAGGGGTGGCTACAATGAGCAGTTCTTC
CDR3 protein: CASSYRGGYNEQFF

V gene: TRBV25-1
J gene: TRBJ2-1
clone size: .
D gene: TRBD2
CDR3 DNA: TGTGCCAGCGCCGCTAGCGGGAGGTCCTACAATGAGCAGTTCTTC
CDR3 protein: CASAASGRSYNEQFF

V gene: TRBV30
J gene: TRBJ2-2
clone size: .
D gene: TRBD1
CDR3 DNA: TGTGCCTGGAGTCTCAGGGGGTACACCGGGGAGCTGTTTTTT
CDR3 protein: CAWSLRGYTGELFF

V gene: TRBV6-6
J gene: TRBJ2-7
clone size: .
D gene: .
CDR3 DNA: TGTGCCAGCAGCGCCGTCGGGTACGAGCAGTACTTC
CDR3 protein: CASSAVGYEQYF

V gene: TRBV3-1/TRBV3-2
J gene: TRBJ2-3
clone size: .
D gene: TRBD2
CDR3 DNA: TGTGCCAGCAGCCAAGGCTGGAGCGGGGCCACAGATACGCAGTATTTT
CDR3 protein: CASSQGWSGATDTQYF

V gene: TRBV7-2
J gene: TRBJ2-3
clone size: .
D gene: TRBD2
CDR3 DNA: TGTGCCAGCAGCTCCAAGCGGGAGATACGGGATACGCAGTATTTT
CDR3 protein: CASSSKREIRDTQYF

V gene: TRBV25-1
J gene: TRBJ1-4
clone size: .
D gene: .
CDR3 DNA: TGTGCCAGCAGCCGGGACCCGGAGTATGAAAAACTGTTTTTT
CDR3 protein: CASSRDPEYEKLFF

V gene: TRBV21-1
J gene: TRBJ1-1
clone size: .
D gene: .
CDR3 DNA: TGTGCCAGCAGCAAATTTGAGGGGGAACGTGAAGCTTTCTTT
CDR3 protein: CASSKFEGEREAFF

V gene: TRBV28
J gene: TRBJ2-7
clone size: .
D gene: TRBD1
CDR3 DNA: TGTGCCAGCAGTTTCTCCCTCCGGCCGGGACAGGACTCCTACGAGCAGTACTTC
CDR3 protein: CASSFSLRPGQDSYEQYF

V gene: TRBV6-2/TRBV6-3
J gene: TRBJ2-1
clone size: .
D gene: TRBD2
CDR3 DNA: TGTGCCAGCAGTTCCCTCCGCCCGGGACTAGCCCTATTGAGCTCCTACAATGAGCAGTTCTTC
CDR3 protein: CASSSLRPGLALLSSYNEQFF

V gene: TRBV4-2
J gene: TRBJ1-2
clone size: once
D gene: TRBD1
CDR3 DNA: TGTGCCAGCAGCCAAGCCACAGGGGGTTGGTTGAACTATGGCTACACCTTC
CDR3 protein: CASSQATGGWLNYGYTF